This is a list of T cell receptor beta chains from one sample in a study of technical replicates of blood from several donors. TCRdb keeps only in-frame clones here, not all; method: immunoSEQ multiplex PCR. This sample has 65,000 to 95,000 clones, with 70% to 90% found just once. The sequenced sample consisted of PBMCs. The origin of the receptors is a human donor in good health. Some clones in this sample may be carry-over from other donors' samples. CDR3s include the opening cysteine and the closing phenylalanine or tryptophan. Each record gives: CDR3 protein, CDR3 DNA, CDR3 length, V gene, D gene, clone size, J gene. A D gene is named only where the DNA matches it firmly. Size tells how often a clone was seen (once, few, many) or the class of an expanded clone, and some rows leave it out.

CDR3 protein: CASSVVLAGGADTQYF
CDR3 DNA: TGTGCCAGCAGCGTAGTTCTAGCGGGAGGAGCAGATACGCAGTATTTT
CDR3 length: 16
V gene: TRBV9
D gene: TRBD2
clone size: NA
J gene: TRBJ2-3

CDR3 protein: CASSFLGKEERGYTF
CDR3 DNA: TGTGCCAGCAGCTTTCTGGGAAAGGAGGAACGAGGCTACACCTTC
CDR3 length: 15
V gene: TRBV7-2
D gene: NA
clone size: NA
J gene: TRBJ1-2

CDR3 protein: CASSNLAGTFETQYF
CDR3 DNA: TGTGCCAGTAGTAATCTAGCGGGAACGTTCGAGACCCAGTACTTC
CDR3 length: 15
V gene: TRBV19
D gene: TRBD2
clone size: NA
J gene: TRBJ2-5

CDR3 protein: CASSFQENTEAFF
CDR3 DNA: TGTGCCAGCAGCTTCCAGGAGAACACTGAAGCTTTCTTT
CDR3 length: 13
V gene: TRBV7-7
D gene: NA
clone size: once
J gene: TRBJ1-1

CDR3 protein: CASSLQGAGANVLTF
CDR3 DNA: TGTGCCAGCAGTTTACAGGGGGCTGGGGCCAACGTCCTGACTTTC
CDR3 length: 15
V gene: TRBV6-5
D gene: TRBD1
clone size: NA
J gene: TRBJ2-6

CDR3 protein: CASGLVVGASGFNEQFF
CDR3 DNA: TGTGCTAGTGGTTTGGTAGTAGGGGCTAGCGGGTTTAATGAGCAGTTCTTC
CDR3 length: 17
V gene: TRBV12-5
D gene: TRBD2
clone size: NA
J gene: TRBJ2-1

CDR3 protein: CASSFVGVNTEAFF
CDR3 DNA: TGTGCCAGCTCCTTCGTCGGGGTGAACACTGAAGCTTTCTTT
CDR3 length: 14
V gene: TRBV18
D gene: NA
clone size: NA
J gene: TRBJ1-1

CDR3 protein: CASSMRAGYGYTF
CDR3 DNA: TGTGCCAGTAGTATGAGGGCGGGTTATGGCTACACCTTC
CDR3 length: 13
V gene: TRBV19
D gene: NA
clone size: NA
J gene: TRBJ1-2

CDR3 protein: CASSILTSGSNEQYF
CDR3 DNA: TGTGCCAGCAGCATTCTGACTAGCGGGAGTAACGAGCAGTACTTC
CDR3 length: 15
V gene: TRBV7-9
D gene: TRBD2
clone size: once
J gene: TRBJ2-7

CDR3 protein: CASSVGGGGYGEQFF
CDR3 DNA: TGTGCCAGCAGCGTAGGAGGCGGGGGCTATGGCGAGCAGTTCTTC
CDR3 length: 15
V gene: TRBV9
D gene: NA
clone size: NA
J gene: TRBJ2-1

CDR3 protein: CASSRDRGIHEQYF
CDR3 DNA: TGTGCCAGCAGCCGGGACAGGGGGATCCACGAGCAGTACTTC
CDR3 length: 14
V gene: TRBV6-1
D gene: TRBD1
clone size: NA
J gene: TRBJ2-7

CDR3 protein: CASSISLVVTGELFF
CDR3 DNA: TGTGCCAGTAGTATTAGCCTGGTGGTCACCGGGGAGCTGTTTTTT
CDR3 length: 15
V gene: TRBV19
D gene: NA
clone size: NA
J gene: TRBJ2-2

CDR3 protein: CASSPGLAGGPDEQFF
CDR3 DNA: TGCGCCAGCAGCCCTGGACTAGCGGGAGGGCCAGATGAGCAGTTCTTC
CDR3 length: 16
V gene: TRBV5-1
D gene: TRBD2
clone size: NA
J gene: TRBJ2-1

CDR3 protein: CASPTGTYGYTF
CDR3 DNA: TGTGCCAGCCCAACAGGGACCTATGGCTACACCTTC
CDR3 length: 12
V gene: TRBV7-9
D gene: NA
clone size: few
J gene: TRBJ1-2

CDR3 protein: CASSPFGPSWDMHQPQHF
CDR3 DNA: TGTGCCAGCAGCCCATTTGGCCCATCCTGGGACATGCATCAGCCCCAGCATTTT
CDR3 length: 18
V gene: TRBV28
D gene: NA
clone size: NA
J gene: TRBJ1-5

CDR3 protein: CASSQEGTSDNEQFF
CDR3 DNA: TGCGCCAGCAGCCAAGAGGGGACTAGCGACAATGAGCAGTTCTTC
CDR3 length: 15
V gene: TRBV4-3
D gene: TRBD2
clone size: NA
J gene: TRBJ2-1

CDR3 protein: CATSDSYEQYF
CDR3 DNA: TGTGCCACCAGCGACAGCTACGAGCAGTACTTC
CDR3 length: 11
V gene: TRBV15
D gene: NA
clone size: NA
J gene: TRBJ2-7

CDR3 protein: CASSLGGGAEAFF
CDR3 DNA: TGTGCCAGCAGCTTAGGAGGGGGTGCTGAAGCTTTCTTT
CDR3 length: 13
V gene: TRBV7-6
D gene: NA
clone size: NA
J gene: TRBJ1-1

CDR3 protein: CASSQTGAYGYTF
CDR3 DNA: TGTGCCAGCAGTCAAACAGGAGCCTATGGCTACACCTTC
CDR3 length: 13
V gene: TRBV27
D gene: NA
clone size: NA
J gene: TRBJ1-2

CDR3 protein: CASSRGTGTYEQYF
CDR3 DNA: TGTGCCAGCAGCCGCGGGACAGGGACCTACGAGCAGTACTTC
CDR3 length: 14
V gene: TRBV6-5
D gene: TRBD1
clone size: NA
J gene: TRBJ2-7

CDR3 protein: CASSLGTVLSGNTIYF
CDR3 DNA: TGTGCCAGCAGCTTAGGGACAGTGTTGTCCGGAAACACCATATATTTT
CDR3 length: 16
V gene: TRBV7-2
D gene: NA
clone size: NA
J gene: TRBJ1-3

CDR3 protein: CASSLDLGSNEKLFF
CDR3 DNA: TGTGCCAGCAGCTTGGATCTGGGCTCTAATGAAAAACTGTTTTTT
CDR3 length: 15
V gene: TRBV5-4
D gene: NA
clone size: NA
J gene: TRBJ1-4

CDR3 protein: CALGYTEAFF
CDR3 DNA: TGCGCCCTCGGGTACACTGAAGCTTTCTTT
CDR3 length: 10
V gene: TRBV27
D gene: NA
clone size: NA
J gene: TRBJ1-1

CDR3 protein: CASSLIYGLAVTSYSGELFF
CDR3 DNA: TGTGCCAGCAGCTTAATATATGGACTAGCGGTCACCTCGTACAGCGGGGAGCTGTTTTTT
CDR3 length: 20
V gene: TRBV5-4
D gene: TRBD2
clone size: NA
J gene: TRBJ2-2

CDR3 protein: CASSPRSAGGLGTDTQYF
CDR3 DNA: TGTGCCAGCTCACCCCGATCAGCGGGAGGATTAGGCACAGATACGCAGTATTTT
CDR3 length: 18
V gene: TRBV18
D gene: TRBD2
clone size: few
J gene: TRBJ2-3

CDR3 protein: CASSLGLAGAGGAGELFF
CDR3 DNA: TGCGCCAGCAGCCTCGGACTAGCGGGAGCGGGGGGCGCCGGGGAGCTGTTTTTT
CDR3 length: 18
V gene: TRBV5-1
D gene: TRBD2
clone size: NA
J gene: TRBJ2-2

CDR3 protein: CASSPRGETQYF
CDR3 DNA: TGTGCCAGCTCACCAAGAGGGGAGACCCAGTACTTC
CDR3 length: 12
V gene: TRBV18
D gene: NA
clone size: NA
J gene: TRBJ2-5

CDR3 protein: CASSLNPGGSYNEQFF
CDR3 DNA: TGTGCCAGCAGCCTTAACCCGGGGGGCTCCTACAATGAGCAGTTCTTC
CDR3 length: 16
V gene: TRBV9
D gene: TRBD2
clone size: NA
J gene: TRBJ2-1

CDR3 protein: CASSQTLARGTGELFF
CDR3 DNA: TGCGCCAGCAGCCAAACACTAGCCCGGGGCACCGGGGAGCTGTTTTTT
CDR3 length: 16
V gene: TRBV4-1
D gene: NA
clone size: NA
J gene: TRBJ2-2

CDR3 protein: CASTSIRGALGDTQYF
CDR3 DNA: TGTGCCAGCACTTCAATCAGGGGGGCGCTGGGAGATACGCAGTATTTT
CDR3 length: 16
V gene: TRBV11-2
D gene: NA
clone size: NA
J gene: TRBJ2-3

CDR3 protein: CATKINRTPNTEAFF
CDR3 DNA: TGTGCCACCAAAATAAACCGGACACCGAACACTGAAGCTTTCTTT
CDR3 length: 15
V gene: TRBV7-2
D gene: NA
clone size: NA
J gene: TRBJ1-1

CDR3 protein: CASSGDNYGYTF
CDR3 DNA: TGTGCCAGCAGCGGAGACAACTATGGCTACACCTTC
CDR3 length: 12
V gene: TRBV11-2
D gene: NA
clone size: once
J gene: TRBJ1-2

CDR3 protein: CASSQRTGGGYTF
CDR3 DNA: TGCGCCAGCAGCCAACGGACAGGGGGAGGCTACACCTTC
CDR3 length: 13
V gene: TRBV4-3
D gene: TRBD1
clone size: NA
J gene: TRBJ1-2

CDR3 protein: CASSPRRVGETQYF
CDR3 DNA: TGTGCCAGCTCACCCCGCAGGGTGGGGGAGACCCAGTACTTC
CDR3 length: 14
V gene: TRBV18
D gene: NA
clone size: NA
J gene: TRBJ2-5

CDR3 protein: CASSSSGTSGARGGETQYF
CDR3 DNA: TGCGCCAGCAGCTCATCCGGGACTAGCGGGGCAAGGGGAGGAGAGACCCAGTACTTC
CDR3 length: 19
V gene: TRBV5-1
D gene: TRBD2
clone size: NA
J gene: TRBJ2-5

CDR3 protein: CATSLSTYNEQFF
CDR3 DNA: TGTGCCACCAGCCTGAGTACTTACAATGAGCAGTTCTTC
CDR3 length: 13
V gene: TRBV15
D gene: NA
clone size: NA
J gene: TRBJ2-1

CDR3 protein: CASSQPRGQDYGYTF
CDR3 DNA: TGTGCCAGCAGCCAACCTAGGGGGCAAGACTATGGCTACACCTTC
CDR3 length: 15
V gene: TRBV4-2
D gene: TRBD1
clone size: NA
J gene: TRBJ1-2

CDR3 protein: CASYEGNQETQYF
CDR3 DNA: TGCGCCAGCTACGAGGGAAACCAAGAGACCCAGTACTTC
CDR3 length: 13
V gene: TRBV5-1
D gene: NA
clone size: NA
J gene: TRBJ2-5

CDR3 protein: CASRLTGGTEAFF
CDR3 DNA: TGTGCCAGCAGACTTACTGGGGGGACTGAAGCTTTCTTT
CDR3 length: 13
V gene: TRBV5-4
D gene: NA
clone size: NA
J gene: TRBJ1-1

CDR3 protein: CASSSSGGATYNEQFF
CDR3 DNA: TGCGCCAGCAGCTCTAGCGGGGGGGCCACTTACAATGAGCAGTTCTTC
CDR3 length: 16
V gene: TRBV5-1
D gene: TRBD2
clone size: once
J gene: TRBJ2-1

CDR3 protein: CASSNPGLNSYEQYF
CDR3 DNA: TGTGCCAGTAGTAATCCGGGACTTAACTCCTACGAGCAGTACTTC
CDR3 length: 15
V gene: TRBV19
D gene: NA
clone size: NA
J gene: TRBJ2-7

CDR3 protein: CASSMGTGTSGGSTDTQYF
CDR3 DNA: TGTGCCAGTAGTATGGGGACGGGGACTAGCGGGGGGTCCACAGATACGCAGTATTTT
CDR3 length: 19
V gene: TRBV19
D gene: TRBD2
clone size: once
J gene: TRBJ2-3

CDR3 protein: CASSFLQGAYGYTF
CDR3 DNA: TGTGCCAGCAGCTTCCTACAGGGGGCTTATGGCTACACCTTC
CDR3 length: 14
V gene: TRBV7-9
D gene: TRBD1
clone size: NA
J gene: TRBJ1-2

CDR3 protein: CASSDRTISPQHF
CDR3 DNA: TGTGCCAGCTCGGACAGAACAATCAGCCCCCAGCATTTT
CDR3 length: 13
V gene: TRBV18
D gene: NA
clone size: NA
J gene: TRBJ1-5

CDR3 protein: CASSFFITSGAYNEQFF
CDR3 DNA: TGTGCCAGCAGCTTTTTCATCACTAGCGGAGCCTACAATGAGCAGTTCTTC
CDR3 length: 17
V gene: TRBV11-2
D gene: TRBD2
clone size: NA
J gene: TRBJ2-1

CDR3 protein: CAWRIVEAQYF
CDR3 DNA: TGTGCCTGGAGGATCGTAGAGGCGCAGTATTTT
CDR3 length: 11
V gene: TRBV30
D gene: NA
clone size: NA
J gene: TRBJ2-3

CDR3 protein: CASSPSGGPNTGELFF
CDR3 DNA: TGTGCCAGCTCACCTAGCGGGGGGCCGAACACCGGGGAGCTGTTTTTT
CDR3 length: 16
V gene: TRBV18
D gene: TRBD2
clone size: NA
J gene: TRBJ2-2

CDR3 protein: CASSLQQAGNTIYF
CDR3 DNA: TGTGCCAGCAGCTTGCAACAGGCCGGAAACACCATATATTTT
CDR3 length: 14
V gene: TRBV5-4
D gene: NA
clone size: NA
J gene: TRBJ1-3

CDR3 protein: CASSAPGLAADTQYF
CDR3 DNA: TGTGCCAGCAGCGCGCCGGGACTAGCGGCAGATACGCAGTATTTT
CDR3 length: 15
V gene: TRBV7-2
D gene: TRBD2
clone size: NA
J gene: TRBJ2-3

CDR3 protein: CASSYRTAPYEQYF
CDR3 DNA: TGTGCCAGCAGCTACCGGACAGCACCCTACGAGCAGTACTTC
CDR3 length: 14
V gene: TRBV5-6
D gene: NA
clone size: once
J gene: TRBJ2-7

CDR3 protein: CASSATQGASTDTQYF
CDR3 DNA: TGTGCCAGTAGTGCCACCCAGGGGGCGAGCACAGATACGCAGTATTTT
CDR3 length: 16
V gene: TRBV19
D gene: TRBD1
clone size: NA
J gene: TRBJ2-3

CDR3 protein: CASSTQPDRVAEAFF
CDR3 DNA: TGTGCCAGCAGCACTCAACCGGACAGGGTAGCTGAAGCTTTCTTT
CDR3 length: 15
V gene: TRBV9
D gene: TRBD1
clone size: NA
J gene: TRBJ1-1

CDR3 protein: CASSQAGTSGGELFF
CDR3 DNA: TGCGCCAGCAGCCAAGCCGGGACTAGCGGCGGGGAGCTGTTTTTT
CDR3 length: 15
V gene: TRBV4-3
D gene: TRBD2
clone size: NA
J gene: TRBJ2-2

CDR3 protein: CASSLVQNTGELFF
CDR3 DNA: TGTGCCAGCAGCTTGGTACAAAACACCGGGGAGCTGTTTTTT
CDR3 length: 14
V gene: TRBV7-3
D gene: NA
clone size: NA
J gene: TRBJ2-2

CDR3 protein: CASSPGGQPQHF
CDR3 DNA: TGTGCCAGCAGCCCAGGTGGGCAACCCCAGCATTTT
CDR3 length: 12
V gene: TRBV7-2
D gene: NA
clone size: NA
J gene: TRBJ1-5

CDR3 protein: CASSPGLGPYEQYF
CDR3 DNA: TGCGCCAGCAGTCCGGGACTAGGGCCCTACGAGCAGTACTTC
CDR3 length: 14
V gene: TRBV27
D gene: TRBD2
clone size: NA
J gene: TRBJ2-7

CDR3 protein: CASSSILALGTGELFF
CDR3 DNA: TGTGCCAGTAGTTCAATTCTAGCATTAGGAACCGGGGAGCTGTTTTTT
CDR3 length: 16
V gene: TRBV19
D gene: NA
clone size: few
J gene: TRBJ2-2